One TCR beta chain is described in this entry. Sequencing was performed with immunoSEQ multiplex PCR; in TCRdb, only in-frame clones are kept and a portion is missing. The sample lists 550,000 to 650,000 clones, roughly 96% occurring once. CD45RO-negative, CCR7-selected cells formed the naive CD8 fraction, which excluded terminally differentiated effector memory CD45RA+ cells. The CDR3 covers 15 residues. V was trimmed by 4 bases and J by 6 bases, leaving 20 bases between them. The germline CDR1 and CDR2 sequences are SGHNT and YYREEE (reference sequence). The data are from a study of shared clonotypes between healthy human individuals.

The sample comprised naive CD8+ T cells sorted from blood. The TCR originated in a woman in her 30s in good health. This chain joins TRBV5-4 and TRBJ2-7; tentatively, D is TRBD2 (7 bases). DNA of the CDR3: TGTGCCAGCAGCCCGGCCGGGGGGCCGGATTCCGAGCAGTACTTC. It encodes CASSPAGGPDSEQYF.